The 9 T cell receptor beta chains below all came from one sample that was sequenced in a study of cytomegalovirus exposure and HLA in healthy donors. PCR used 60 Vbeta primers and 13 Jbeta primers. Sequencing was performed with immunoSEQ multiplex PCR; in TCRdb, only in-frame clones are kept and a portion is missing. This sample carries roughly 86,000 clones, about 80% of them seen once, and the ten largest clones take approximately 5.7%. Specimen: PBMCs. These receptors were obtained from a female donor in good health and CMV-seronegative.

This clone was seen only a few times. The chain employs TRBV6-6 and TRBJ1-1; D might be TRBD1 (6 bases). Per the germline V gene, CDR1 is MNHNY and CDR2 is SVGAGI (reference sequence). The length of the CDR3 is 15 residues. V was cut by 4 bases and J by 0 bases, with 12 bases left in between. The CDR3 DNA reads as TGTGCCAGCAGTTCGACAGGCCTCTTGAACACTGAAGCTTTCTTT. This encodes CASSSTGLLNTEAFF.

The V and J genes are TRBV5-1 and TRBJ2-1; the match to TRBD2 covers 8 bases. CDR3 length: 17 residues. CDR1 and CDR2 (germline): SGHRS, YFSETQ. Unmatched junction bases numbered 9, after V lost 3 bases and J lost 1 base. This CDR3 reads CASSSGRGAASYNEQFF. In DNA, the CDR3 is TGCGCCAGCAGCTCGGGGCGGGGGGCGGCTTCCTACAATGAGCAGTTCTTC.

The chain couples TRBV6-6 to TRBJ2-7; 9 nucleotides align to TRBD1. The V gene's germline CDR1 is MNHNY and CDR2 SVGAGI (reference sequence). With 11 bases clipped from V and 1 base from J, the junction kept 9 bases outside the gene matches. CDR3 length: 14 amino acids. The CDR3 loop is CASTGTGTSYEQYF. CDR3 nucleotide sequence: TGTGCCTCTACAGGGACAGGGACATCCTACGAGCAGTACTTC.

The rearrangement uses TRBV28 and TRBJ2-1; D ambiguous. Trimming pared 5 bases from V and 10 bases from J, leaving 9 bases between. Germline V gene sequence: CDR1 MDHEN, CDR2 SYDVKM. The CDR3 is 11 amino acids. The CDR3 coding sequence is TGTGCCAGCAGTCCACGACTCGAGCAGTTCTTC. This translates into CASSPRLEQFF.

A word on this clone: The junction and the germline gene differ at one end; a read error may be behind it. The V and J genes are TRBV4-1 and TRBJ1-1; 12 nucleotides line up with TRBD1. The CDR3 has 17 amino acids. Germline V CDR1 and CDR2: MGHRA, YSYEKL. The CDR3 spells CVSSPDPGTGGVYGAFF. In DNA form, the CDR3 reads TGCGTCAGCAGCCCCGATCCCGGGACAGGGGGCGTGTATGGAGCTTTCTTT.

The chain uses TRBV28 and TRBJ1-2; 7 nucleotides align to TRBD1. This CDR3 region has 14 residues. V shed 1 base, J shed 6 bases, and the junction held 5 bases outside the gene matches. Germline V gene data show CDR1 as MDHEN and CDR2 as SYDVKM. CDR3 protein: CASSLSDRVDGYTF. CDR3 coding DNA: TGTGCCAGCAGTTTATCCGACAGGGTTGATGGCTACACCTTC.

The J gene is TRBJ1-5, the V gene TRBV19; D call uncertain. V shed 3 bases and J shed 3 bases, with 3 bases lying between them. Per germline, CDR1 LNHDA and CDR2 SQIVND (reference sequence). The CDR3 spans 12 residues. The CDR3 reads CASSILNQPQHF. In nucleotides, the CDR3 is TGTGCCAGTAGTATTCTCAATCAGCCCCAGCATTTT.

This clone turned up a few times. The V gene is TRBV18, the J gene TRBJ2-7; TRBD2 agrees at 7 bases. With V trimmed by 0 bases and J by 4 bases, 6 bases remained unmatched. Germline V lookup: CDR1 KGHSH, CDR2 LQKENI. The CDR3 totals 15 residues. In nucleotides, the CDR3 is TGTGCCAGCTCACCACCGGCGGGAGCGGCTTACGAGCAGTACTTC. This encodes CASSPPAGAAYEQYF.

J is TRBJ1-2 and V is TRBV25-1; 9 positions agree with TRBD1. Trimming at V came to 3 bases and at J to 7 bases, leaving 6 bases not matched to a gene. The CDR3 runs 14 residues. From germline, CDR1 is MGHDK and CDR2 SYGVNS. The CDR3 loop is CASSDPRQGGGYTF. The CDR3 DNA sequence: TGTGCCAGCAGTGATCCCCGACAGGGGGGTGGCTACACCTTC.